One sample yielded the 5 T cell receptor beta chains listed below, sequenced in a study of technical replicates of blood from a few donors. Using immunoSEQ multiplex PCR, the repertoire was profiled, and TCRdb retains in-frame clones only, with some absent. The sample includes fewer than 80,000 clones, 89% of them seen just once. Sequencing was performed on PBMCs. These receptors all come from a human donor in good health. Some clones in this sample may be carry-over from other donors' samples.

This rearrangement joins TRBV29-1 to TRBJ2-1, with 9 bases matching TRBD2. V lost 6 bases to trimming and J lost 1 base; unmatched junction nucleotides: 10. The CDR3 length is 16 residues. Germline CDR1 reads SQVTM; CDR2 reads ANQGSEA. The CDR3 loop reads CSVAPAGGVSYNEQFF. The CDR3 region has the DNA TGCAGCGTGGCCCCGGCGGGAGGGGTTTCCTACAATGAGCAGTTCTTC.

This clone was picked up one time. The chain is built from TRBV9 and TRBJ1-5; D remains unclear. Germline V gene sequence: CDR1 SGDLS, CDR2 YYNGEE. The V and J ends lost 4 bases and 2 bases respectively, with 22 bases between them. CDR3 length equals 18 residues. The CDR3 spells CASSRKGPDYWGNQPQHF. The CDR3 DNA is TGTGCCAGCAGCCGTAAAGGCCCGGACTACTGGGGCAATCAGCCCCAGCATTTT.

J is TRBJ2-2 and V is TRBV9, with 7 bases aligning to TRBD2. V trimming: 0 bases; J trimming: 5 bases; junction bases outside the gene matches: 4. CDR3 length: 15 amino acids. CDR1 SGDLS and CDR2 YYNGEE come from the germline V gene. CDR3: CASSVGGGWTGELFF. The CDR3, as DNA: TGTGCCAGCAGCGTAGGGGGGGGATGGACCGGGGAGCTGTTTTTT.

The chain employs TRBV7-9 and TRBJ2-7; 7 bases line up with TRBD2. From germline, CDR1 is SEHNR and CDR2 FQNEAQ (reference sequence). There are 15 residues in the CDR3. Trimming removed 5 bases from V and 0 bases from J; junction bases left unmatched: 7. CDR3 amino acids: CASSVSSGRSYEQYF. In DNA form, the CDR3 reads TGTGCCAGCAGCGTCTCTAGCGGTCGCTCCTACGAGCAGTACTTC.

The chain carries TRBV7-3 and TRBJ2-2; D not certain. V lost 5 bases to trimming and J lost 4 bases, with 5 bases between them. The CDR3 sequence is 12 residues long. Germline CDR1 SGHTA, CDR2 FQGTGA. CDR3 nucleotides: TGTGCCAGCAGCACCGGCACCGGGGAGCTGTTTTTT. Its translation: CASSTGTGELFF. The full variable domain, with the rest looked up from reference TRBV7-3 and TRBJ2-2, is GAGVSQTPSNKVTEKGKYVELRCDPISGHTALYWYRQSLGQGPEFLIYFQGTGAADDSGLPNDRFFAVRPEGSVSTLKIQRTERGDSAVYLCASSTGTGELFFGEGSRLTVL.